This T cell receptor beta chain was retrieved from a study of T-cell memory formation after mild COVID-19. The CDR3 covers 16 residues. Per germline, CDR1 SGHTA and CDR2 FQGNSA. Trimming left V 7 bases short and J 2 bases short, with 19 bases between. In this sample, this clonotype turned up a few times. TCRdb reprocessed the 5' RACE reads with MiXCR, giving one entry per CDR3 protein. The sample has 350,000 to 550,000 distinct CDR3 sequences, under 20% seen once. This sequence joins TRBV7-2 and TRBJ2-3; weak D call: TRBD1 (5 bases). Input material: PBMCs or a T cell subset sorted from them (not recorded which). The sequence was collected from a man aged 18 to 30 who had mild COVID-19 (a few samples of this study predate the infection). Cell type and time point are not known. CDR3: CASTPLGRATTDTQYF. As DNA, the CDR3 is TGTGCCAGCACCCCCTTAGGCAGGGCGACCACAGATACGCAGTATTTT.